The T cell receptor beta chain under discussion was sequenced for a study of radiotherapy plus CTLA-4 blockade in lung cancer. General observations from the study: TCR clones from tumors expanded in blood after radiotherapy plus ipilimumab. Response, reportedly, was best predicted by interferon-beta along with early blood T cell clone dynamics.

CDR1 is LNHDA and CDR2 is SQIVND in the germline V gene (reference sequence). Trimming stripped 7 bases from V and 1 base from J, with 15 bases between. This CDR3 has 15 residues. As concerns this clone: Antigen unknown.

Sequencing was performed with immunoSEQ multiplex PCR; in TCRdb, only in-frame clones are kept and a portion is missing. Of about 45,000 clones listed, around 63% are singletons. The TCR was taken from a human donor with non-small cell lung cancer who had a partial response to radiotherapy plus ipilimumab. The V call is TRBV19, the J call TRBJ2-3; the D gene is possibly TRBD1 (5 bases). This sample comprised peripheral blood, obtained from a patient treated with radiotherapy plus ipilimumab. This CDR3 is CASKLRVWGTDTQYF. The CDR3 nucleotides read TGTGCCAGTAAGCTCAGGGTGTGGGGCACAGATACGCAGTATTTT. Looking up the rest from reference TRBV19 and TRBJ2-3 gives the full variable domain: DGGITQSPKYLFRKEGQNVTLSCEQNLNHDAMYWYRQDPGQGLRLIYYSQIVNDFQKGDIAEGYSVSREKKESFPLTVTSAQKNPTAFYLCASKLRVWGTDTQYFGPGTRLTVL.